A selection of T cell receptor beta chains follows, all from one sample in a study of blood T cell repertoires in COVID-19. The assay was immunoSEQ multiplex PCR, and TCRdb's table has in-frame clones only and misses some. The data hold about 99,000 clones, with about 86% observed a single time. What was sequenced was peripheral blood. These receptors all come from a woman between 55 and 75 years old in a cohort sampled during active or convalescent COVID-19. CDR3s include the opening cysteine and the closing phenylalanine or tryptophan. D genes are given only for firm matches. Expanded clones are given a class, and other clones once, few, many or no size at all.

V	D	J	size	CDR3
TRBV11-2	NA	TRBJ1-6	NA	CASSRRTGLSPLHF
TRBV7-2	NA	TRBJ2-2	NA	CASSFGGMDTGELFF
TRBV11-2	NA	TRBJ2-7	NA	CASSPAGTYQKQYF
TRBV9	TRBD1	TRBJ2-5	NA	CASSVAGDRQETQYF
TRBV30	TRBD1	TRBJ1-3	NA	CAWSVQGYSGNTIYF
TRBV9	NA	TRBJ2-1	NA	CASSVSRLGHEVGNEQFF
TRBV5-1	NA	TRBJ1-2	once	CASSTGGYGGYTF
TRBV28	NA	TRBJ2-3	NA	CATGDTQYF
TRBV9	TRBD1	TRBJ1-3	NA	CASSPGTGGSSGNTIYF
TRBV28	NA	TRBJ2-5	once	CASSPGGQETQYF
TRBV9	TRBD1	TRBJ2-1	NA	CASSVRGQGLVDEQFF
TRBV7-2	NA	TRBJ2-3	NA	CASSLSSRTDTQYF
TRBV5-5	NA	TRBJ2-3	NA	CASSSRGDTQYF
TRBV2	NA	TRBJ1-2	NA	CASSDQRSYGYTF
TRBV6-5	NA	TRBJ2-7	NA	CASSAGGGVYEQYF
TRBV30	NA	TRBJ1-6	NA	CACRVGPSISPLHF
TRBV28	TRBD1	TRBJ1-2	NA	CASSLGTEFYGYTF
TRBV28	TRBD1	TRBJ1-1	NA	CASRTGVPNTEAFF
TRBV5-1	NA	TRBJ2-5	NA	CASSFNQETQYF
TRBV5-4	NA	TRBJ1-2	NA	CASRQVDNYGYTF
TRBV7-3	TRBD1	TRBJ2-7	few	CASSADRGREQYF
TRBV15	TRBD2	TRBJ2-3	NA	CATSKTSGGSTDTQYF
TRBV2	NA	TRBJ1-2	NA	CASSEDNNYGYTF
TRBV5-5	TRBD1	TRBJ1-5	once	CASSWGTGNQPQHF
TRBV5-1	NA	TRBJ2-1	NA	CASSFGSGVGGAEQFF
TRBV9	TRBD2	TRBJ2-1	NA	CASSTGLASEQFF
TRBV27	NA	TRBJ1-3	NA	CASSFGNTIYF
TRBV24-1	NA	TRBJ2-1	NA	CATSDLPGPAGAHNEQFF
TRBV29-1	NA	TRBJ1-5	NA	CSVVENSNQPQHF
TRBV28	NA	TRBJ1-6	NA	CASSPGRDNSPLHF
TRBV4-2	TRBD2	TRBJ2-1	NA	CASTPLGTGVGLATQSSYNEQFF
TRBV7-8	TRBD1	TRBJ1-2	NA	CASSLDLSGTGAGGYTF
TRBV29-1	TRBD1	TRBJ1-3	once	CSAPGQGGNTIYF
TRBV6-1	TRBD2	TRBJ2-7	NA	CASSEGLLAGGRGF
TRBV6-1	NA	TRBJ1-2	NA	CASSERGYGYTF
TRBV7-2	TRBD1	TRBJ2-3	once	CASSSPRTGRRVLRDTQYF
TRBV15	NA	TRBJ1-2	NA	CATSRQGTNYGYTF
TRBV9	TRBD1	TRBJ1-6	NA	CASSIRQGADSPLHF
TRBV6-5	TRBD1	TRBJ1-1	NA	CASSSRRQGNTEAFF
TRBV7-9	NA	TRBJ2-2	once	CASSLILGSNTGELFF
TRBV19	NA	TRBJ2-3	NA	CASSPAGPGTDTQYF
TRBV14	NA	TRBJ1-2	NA	CASSVDSFYGYTF